Listed here is a single T cell receptor (beta chain). Its antigen target is currently unknown. No base-level quality is on record; no much larger clone is a single base apart. All donors were healthy Caucasians. Three pairs of female monozygotic twins, all aged 18 to 29 years, made up the twin cohort. CD4+ and CD8+ T cell populations were isolated with positive isolation kits from Invitrogen. The data were taken from a study of identical twins (dated by TCRdb to 2016 to 2018). Study-level background: TCR alpha and beta repertoires from monozygotic twins, unrelated adults of various ages and cord blood were deep-sequenced to test whether fetal clonotypes persist. To rule out contamination, replicate twin experiments were performed at different times with different library preparation protocols.

V loses 5 bases at its end and J loses 4 bases; junction bases beyond the gene matches: 16. There are 18 amino acids in the CDR3, from cysteine to phenylalanine inclusive. The DNA shown is the 54-base CDR3, in frame from base 1. To prepare the library, 5' RACE was applied. The instrument given in TCRdb is Illumina HiSeq 2000. A universal primer binding site was introduced by template switching, and a unique molecular identifier was present in the final cDNA, enabling accurate counting of TCR cDNA molecules. Specific primers in the conserved constant-segment region were used to synthesize first-strand cDNA for TCR alpha and beta chains. To control for contamination, every cDNA library was double barcoded, receiving both a SMART-Mk sample barcode and Illumina barcodes. Two successive PCR steps introduced TruSeq adapter sequences along with Illumina sample barcodes. The Illumina HiSeq platform was used with custom primers to sequence TCR alpha and beta cDNA libraries. From the authors' description of their analysis: Raw reads were processed with MiGEC to extract unique molecular identifiers, and MiXCR was used to determine CDR3 positions. Recombination models were inferred per individual with the repgenHMM and IGoR tools using an EM algorithm. The tcR package in R was used for shared clonotype analysis, with sharing normalized by the product of cloneset sizes. To study raw recombination free of thymic and clonal selection effects, out-of-frame nonproductive sequences were analyzed. TCRdb ran its own pipeline on the public reads, namely fastp trimming at Q25 and MiXCR clone calling, and kept in-frame beta chains. A single entry per CDR3 protein holds the most common genes and DNA from its merged rows. TCRdb's processing, not the authors', yielded these V and J calls. This sample is represented by some 240,000 distinct CDR3 sequences; about 9% of them were singletons. The top ten clones comprise over 2.5% of the sample.

Study-wide findings and limitations: Because the same donors could not be followed over many years, conclusions were based on cross-sectional statistical analysis. In monozygotic twins, recombination models systematically underestimated out-of-frame TCR alpha sharing, but the models matched the sharing seen between unrelated individuals. The excess sharing between twins in beta out-of-frame sequences was weaker because fewer shared sequences reduced the signal-to-noise ratio. Abundant cord blood beta clonotypes had fewer insertions, young adult naive repertoires showed a similar but weaker trend, and memory repertoires showed no such trend. Zero-insertion analyses could be partly confounded by invariant T cells such as MAIT and iNKT, although diverse VJ usage argued against such confounding for most clonotypes. Out-of-frame TCR alpha sequences shared between twins showed an excess of low generation-probability sequences compared with coincidental sharing between unrelated individuals.

These data also formed part of another study, on yellow fever vaccine responses in identical twins. The second study reports: The T cell response to vaccination in identical twins was reported by the authors to appear partly convergent and partly personalized. In the study, vaccine-responding T cell clones were precisely tracked in identical twins.

The chain is made from TRBV12-3 or TRBV12-4 and TRBJ2-2; the central 7 bases match TRBD1. Material: CD8+ T cells sorted from blood. This TCR was recovered from a woman younger than 35 in good health. The DNA sequence is as follows: TGTGCCAGCAGTACAAACCACCTTAAGGGACAGAGCACCGGGGAGCTGTTTTTT. It is translated as CASSTNHLKGQSTGELFF.